This TCR beta chain stems from a study of blood T cell repertoires in COVID-19. There are 15 residues in the CDR3. V shed 7 bases, J shed 5 bases, and the junction held 11 bases outside the gene matches. Germline CDR1 reads LNHDA; CDR2 reads SQIVND (reference sequence). Some clones are missing from TCRdb's copy, which holds only in-frame ones; the method was immunoSEQ multiplex PCR. Among some 320,000 clones listed, more than 75% were seen once. This sequence originates from a man between 60 and 70 years old who had recovered from COVID-19. This chain joins TRBV19 and TRBJ2-1; 7 positions match TRBD2. The source material was PBMCs or T cells enriched from blood (not recorded which). CDR3 loop: CASTREGTFNNEQFF. CDR3 bases: TGTGCCAGTACCAGGGAGGGCACCTTTAACAATGAGCAGTTCTTC.